Each of the 31 T cell receptor beta chains below was sequenced from the same sample in a study of T cells in Graves' hyperthyroidism and ophthalmopathy. From RNA transcripts, TCR beta CDR3 regions were amplified. First-round RT-PCR of the TCR CDR3 relied on the HTBI primer set. TCRdb ran MiXCR on the multiplex PCR reads and lists one entry per CDR3 protein. The table includes hundreds of thousands of distinct CDR3 sequences, roughly 19% detected once. What was sequenced was blood. The receptors were gathered from a man over 45 with Graves' ophthalmopathy.

The rearrangement uses TRBV5-6 and TRBJ2-7; tentative D call: TRBD2 (5 bases). Germline V gives CDR1 SGHDT, CDR2 YYEEEE. The CDR3 sequence is 12 residues long. With 1 base removed from V and 8 bases from J, the gap between germline ends came to 10 bases. As DNA, the CDR3 is TGTGCCAGCAGCTTGAGAAGGGAGAAGCAGTACTTC. Encoded protein: CASSLRREKQYF.

This chain links TRBV28 with TRBJ1-5; 7 bases fit TRBD1. Germline CDR1 is MDHEN and CDR2 is SYDVKM. The V gene end was trimmed by 1 base and the J gene end by 2 bases; junction bases not matched to a gene: 5. CDR3 length: 16 residues. DNA for the CDR3: TGTGCCAGCAGTTTATCGACAGGGTGGGGCAATCAGCCCCAGCATTTT. It translates to CASSLSTGWGNQPQHF.

The chain has TRBV24-1 and TRBJ2-1; 15 bases line up with TRBD2. Germline V gene sequence: CDR1 KGHDR, CDR2 SFDVKD. The CDR3 consists of 14 residues. V gave up 10 bases and J gave up 8 bases; unmatched junction bases: 5. CDR3 sequence: CATGTSGRRYEQFF. CDR3 bases: TGTGCCACAGGGACTAGCGGGAGGAGGTATGAGCAGTTCTTC.

This clonotype was counted at least ten times. This chain's CDR3 is CASSLGQGYYEQYF. Written as DNA, the CDR3 is TGCGCCAGCAGCTTGGGCCAGGGATACTACGAGCAGTACTTC. The chain combines TRBV5-1 with TRBJ2-7; D may be TRBD1 (5 bases). In germline, CDR1 is SGHRS, CDR2 YFSETQ. V gave up 0 bases and J gave up 3 bases, with 10 bases separating them. The CDR3 is 14 residues long.

This clonotype has just a few counts. The J gene is TRBJ2-1, the V gene TRBV12-3 or TRBV12-4; D tentatively reads TRBD1 or TRBD2 (5 bases each). The CDR3 totals 13 residues. Deletions cut 3 bases from V and 4 bases from J, with 7 bases between. CDR3 in amino acids: CASSLGDYNEQFF. The CDR3 DNA reads as TGTGCCAGCAGTTTGGGGGATTACAATGAGCAGTTCTTC.

This CDR3 reads CASGCQGVNTGELFF. CDR3 DNA: TGCGCCAGCGGTTGTCAGGGGGTGAACACCGGGGAGCTGTTTTTT. The V call is TRBV5-1, the J call TRBJ2-2, with 7 bases that match TRBD1. The CDR3 spans 15 residues. The V gene's germline CDR1 is SGHRS and CDR2 YFSETQ. J gave up 1 base and V 7 bases, and 7 bases lay outside the gene matches.

This clonotype has more than one count but fewer than ten. The chain employs TRBV7-8 and TRBJ1-2; no clear D gene. Germline CDR1 SGHVS, CDR2 FQNEAQ. The V gene lost 0 bases and the J gene lost 8 bases, with 16 bases spanning the gap. This CDR3 spans 15 amino acids. CDR3 in DNA: TGTGCCAGCAGCTTAGCGGTCGACACGCCGTGGGGCTACACCTTC. As protein: CASSLAVDTPWGYTF.

This clonotype was seen ten or more times. The J gene is TRBJ2-5, the V gene TRBV11-2; D unclear. In germline, CDR1 is SGHAT, CDR2 FQNNGV. The CDR3 has 13 residues. V was clipped by 0 bases and J by 6 bases, with 8 bases between them. The CDR3 protein is CASSLDRYQTQYF. CDR3 coding DNA: TGTGCCAGCAGCTTAGACAGATACCAGACCCAGTACTTC.

This clonotype has more than one count but fewer than ten. The J gene is TRBJ1-5, the V gene TRBV19, with D unclear. V was pared by 6 bases and J by 9 bases, with 18 bases between. Germline V CDR1 and CDR2: LNHDA, SQIVND (reference sequence). The CDR3 covers 14 residues. The CDR3 DNA is TGTGCCAGTAGCAACGCAGCGAGTGGTTGGCCCCAGCATTTT. Amino acid sequence: CASSNAASGWPQHF.

This clonotype appeared a few times. The V and J genes are TRBV12-3 or TRBV12-4 and TRBJ1-5; D remains ambiguous. Trimming removed 4 bases at V and 4 bases at J, with 11 bases between. The CDR3 totals 14 residues. Here the CDR3 reads CASSSATLNQPQHF. The CDR3 region has the DNA TGTGCCAGCAGTTCAGCGACCCTGAATCAGCCCCAGCATTTT.

This clonotype was counted many times. The chain employs TRBV28 and TRBJ2-3, with 9 positions matching TRBD1. This CDR3 region has 16 residues. The junction had 8 bases not matched to a gene; V was cut back by 5 bases and J by 2 bases. In germline, CDR1 is MDHEN, CDR2 SYDVKM. The CDR3 coding sequence is TGTGCCAGCAGTATCCCGGGACAGGGATACACAGATACGCAGTATTTT. Translated, it gives CASSIPGQGYTDTQYF.

This clonotype occurred many times. The genes are TRBV3-1 and TRBJ1-1, with D unclear. Trimming cost V 1 base and J 10 bases, with 13 bases left between them. This CDR3 spans 13 amino acids. Germline CDR1 LGHDT, CDR2 YNNKEL (reference sequence). This CDR3 is CASSQGGWSGAFF. The CDR3 region has the DNA TGTGCCAGCAGCCAAGGAGGCTGGTCCGGAGCTTTCTTT.

This clonotype was found many times. V and J are TRBV6-1 and TRBJ2-7, with unresolved D. The CDR3 sequence is 11 residues long. Trimming stripped 2 bases from V and 5 bases from J, with 4 bases between. Germline values: CDR1 MNHNS, CDR2 SASEGT. The CDR3 sequence is CASSEPNEQYF. The CDR3 DNA reads as TGTGCCAGCAGTGAACCCAACGAGCAGTACTTC.

The J gene is TRBJ2-7, the V gene TRBV28; 7 bases agree with TRBD2. There are 15 residues in the CDR3. CDR1 and CDR2 (germline): MDHEN, SYDVKM. V gave up 3 bases and J gave up 1 base; unmatched junction bases: 6. The CDR3 region has the DNA TGTGCCAGCAGTTTCGGGGGGACTGTATCCTACGAGCAGTACTTC. Translation: CASSFGGTVSYEQYF.

CDR3 sequence: CASRPPGGRAWGTDTQYF. CDR3 nucleotide sequence: TGTGCCAGCAGACCTCCGGGCGGGAGGGCCTGGGGCACAGATACGCAGTATTTT. The chain has TRBV27 and TRBJ2-3, with TRBD2 matching over 9 bases. Germline loops: CDR1 MNHEY, CDR2 SMNVEV (reference sequence). With 6 bases clipped from V and 1 base from J, the junction kept 14 bases outside the gene matches. CDR3 length: 18 residues.

This clonotype occurred a few times. CDR3 sequence (DNA): TGTGCCATCAGTGAGTCGGGAGCTTCATATGGCTACACCTTC. Protein sequence: CAISESGASYGYTF. The V and J genes are TRBV10-3 and TRBJ1-2; D gene unclear. V was pared by 0 bases and J by 5 bases, with 10 bases between. Germline V gives CDR1 ENHRY, CDR2 SYGVKD. The CDR3 is 14 residues long.

This sequence joins TRBV6-2 or TRBV6-3 and TRBJ1-5, with 8 bases fitting TRBD1. This CDR3 has 16 residues. The germline V gene has CDR1 MNHEY and CDR2 SVGEGT. V shed 0 bases and J 4 bases; nucleotides not matched to a gene: 5. CDR3 DNA: TGTGCCAGCAGTTACTCGACAGGGGAGCTAAATCAGCCCCAGCATTTT. Translating it yields CASSYSTGELNQPQHF.

The chain uses TRBV2 and TRBJ2-7; no definite D call. The CDR3 length is 15 residues. The V gene lost 4 bases and the J gene lost 0 bases, with 13 bases spanning the gap. CDR1 SNHLY and CDR2 FYNNEI come from the germline V gene. CDR3 region: CASSGGSSVSYEQYF. In DNA form, the CDR3 reads TGTGCCAGCAGTGGAGGATCCAGCGTCTCCTACGAGCAGTACTTC.

This clonotype came up many times. CDR3 nucleotides: TGTGCCAGCAGCTTGTTCGTAGCTCAAGAGACCCAGTACTTC. This translates into CASSLFVAQETQYF. The genes are TRBV11-2 and TRBJ2-5; no firm D call. The germline CDR1 and CDR2 sequences are SGHAT and FQNNGV. V lost 3 bases, J lost 2 bases, and 10 bases lay in between. The CDR3 is made up of 14 amino acids.

As concerns this clonotype: Being one base from a much bigger clone, this may be a read error. V and J are TRBV12-3 or TRBV12-4 and TRBJ2-1, with 9 positions matching TRBD2. The length of the CDR3 is 14 residues. J lost 7 bases, V lost 6 bases, and 7 bases had no gene match. For the CDR3, the DNA is TGTGCCAGCAGAGGTAGCGGGAGAGGTAATGAGCAGTTCTTC. Translating gives CASRGSGRGNEQFF.

This clonotype appeared many times. This sequence joins TRBV5-1 and TRBJ2-1; D gene unclear. The CDR3 consists of 17 residues. The V and J ends lost 4 bases and 0 bases respectively, with 17 bases between them. Germline V gives CDR1 SGHRS, CDR2 YFSETQ. CDR3 sequence: CASSAIGQRSSYNEQFF. Written as DNA, the CDR3 is TGCGCCAGCAGCGCCATCGGGCAGAGGAGCTCCTACAATGAGCAGTTCTTC.

This clonotype was observed many times. The chain combines TRBV12-3 or TRBV12-4 with TRBJ2-3; a weak D match, TRBD2 (5 bases). Trimming shortened V by 3 bases and J by 0 bases, and 10 bases separated the two germline ends. This CDR3 has 15 residues. CDR3 loop: CASSLGVSSTDTQYF. In DNA form, the CDR3 reads TGTGCCAGCAGTTTGGGAGTTTCCAGCACAGATACGCAGTATTTT.

The V gene is TRBV5-1, the J gene TRBJ2-5, with D perhaps matching TRBD2 (6 bases). CDR1 is SGHRS and CDR2 is YFSETQ in the germline V gene. With 4 bases removed from V and 1 base from J, the gap between germline ends came to 17 bases. The CDR3 runs to 16 residues. CDR3: CASSPLSGRGQETQYF. In DNA, the CDR3 is TGCGCCAGCAGCCCCCTAAGCGGGCGGGGCCAAGAGACCCAGTACTTC.

The rearrangement joins TRBV29-1 to TRBJ1-2; 7 bases are a match to TRBD1. Germline V CDR1 and CDR2: SQVTM, ANQGSEA. The CDR3 runs 11 residues. V shed 7 bases, J shed 3 bases, and the junction held 2 bases outside the gene matches. DNA of the CDR3: TGCAGCGCCGGGACAGACTATGGCTACACCTTC. Amino acid sequence: CSAGTDYGYTF.

V gene TRBV6-9 combines with J gene TRBJ2-3, with 8 bases matching TRBD2. V shed 3 bases and J 2 bases; nucleotides not matched to a gene: 7. CDR3 size: 16 residues. Germline loops: CDR1 MNHGY, CDR2 SVAAGI. The CDR3 sequence: CASSYGGGGITDTQYF. DNA for the CDR3: TGTGCCAGCAGTTACGGGGGGGGGGGAATCACAGATACGCAGTATTTT.

This clonotype was counted between two and nine times. V gene TRBV11-2 combines with J gene TRBJ1-2; possibly TRBD1 for D (5 bases). CDR3 length equals 15 residues. V lost 0 bases, J lost 4 bases, and 12 bases lay in between. From germline, CDR1 is SGHAT and CDR2 FQNNGV. CDR3: CASSLDLGASYGYTF. The CDR3 DNA follows: TGTGCCAGCAGCTTAGATCTCGGGGCCAGCTATGGCTACACCTTC. Filled out from reference TRBV11-2 and TRBJ1-2, the complete variable domain reads EAGVAQSPRYKIIEKRQSVAFWCNPISGHATLYWYQQILGQGPKLLIQFQNNGVVDDSQLPKDRFSAERLKGVDSTLKIQPAKLEDSAVYLCASSLDLGASYGYTFGSGTRLTVV.

There are many counts of this clonotype. The chain uses TRBV4-1 and TRBJ2-7, with 9 bases lining up with TRBD2. This CDR3 is 17 amino acids long. CDR1 and CDR2 (germline): MGHRA, YSYEKL. After removal of 3 bases from V and 3 bases from J, the junction contained 12 bases not matched to a gene. The CDR3 DNA sequence: TGCGCCAGCAGCCAGTGGGGAGCGGGAGGCACCGGCTACGAGCAGTACTTC. This codes for CASSQWGAGGTGYEQYF.

V is TRBV5-1 and J is TRBJ1-5, with TRBD1 identical over 8 bases. The V gene's germline CDR1 is SGHRS and CDR2 YFSETQ. The ends lost 0 bases at V and 3 bases at J; junction bases unmatched: 2. CDR3 size: 15 residues. The CDR3 is CASSLAGQANQPQHF. For the CDR3, the DNA is TGCGCCAGCAGCTTGGCGGGACAGGCCAATCAGCCCCAGCATTTT.

This clonotype has more than one count but fewer than ten. This sequence joins TRBV3-1 and TRBJ2-2, with 9 bases fitting TRBD1. In germline, CDR1 is LGHDT, CDR2 YNNKEL (reference sequence). V shed 5 bases, J shed 5 bases, and the junction held 18 bases outside the gene matches. The CDR3 covers 19 residues. The CDR3 reads CASSEAGQGLREWTGELFF. Here the CDR3 DNA reads TGTGCCAGCAGCGAAGCCGGACAGGGGTTACGGGAGTGGACCGGGGAGCTGTTTTTT. Full variable domain (missing parts from reference TRBV3-1 and TRBJ2-2): DTAVSQTPKYLVTQMGNDKSIKCEQNLGHDTMYWYKQDSKKFLKIMFSYNNKELIINETVPNRFSPKSPDKAHLNLHINSLELGDSAVYFCASSEAGQGLREWTGELFFGEGSRLTVL.

The table lists this clonotype with many counts. V and J are TRBV18 and TRBJ2-5; no clear D. The V gene lost 5 bases and the J gene lost 2 bases, with 9 bases spanning the gap. This CDR3 is 13 amino acids long. Germline V gene sequence: CDR1 KGHSH, CDR2 LQKENI. The CDR3: CASSANIQETQYF. The CDR3 DNA follows: TGTGCCAGCTCAGCGAATATTCAAGAGACCCAGTACTTC.

This clonotype was detected ten times or more. The chain joins TRBV3-1 to TRBJ2-3, with 13 positions matching TRBD2. This CDR3 comprises 17 residues. The germline V gene encodes CDR1 LGHDT and CDR2 YNNKEL (reference sequence). V shed 1 base and J 5 bases; nucleotides not matched to a gene: 6. For the CDR3, the DNA is TGTGCCAGCAGCCAAGGACTAGCGGGAGGTTTTGGAGATACGCAGTATTTT. Translated, it gives CASSQGLAGGFGDTQYF.